Listed here are 12 T cell receptor beta chains from one sample, sequenced in a study of cytomegalovirus exposure and HLA in healthy donors. PCR amplification relied on 60 Vbeta primers (plus 13 Jbeta primers). Assay: immunoSEQ multiplex PCR; the TCRdb copy retains only in-frame clones and omits some. The sample yields 150,000 to 200,000 clones, approximately 85% seen once. Sequencing used PBMCs. The receptor set was obtained from a girl aged 10 to 17 in good health and CMV-seropositive.

V and J are TRBV19 and TRBJ1-5; 7 bases fit TRBD1. The CDR3 sequence is 18 residues long. Losses at the gene ends were 3 bases for V and 5 bases for J; bases not matched to a gene: 16. From germline, CDR1 is LNHDA and CDR2 SQIVND (reference sequence). CDR3 coding DNA: TGTGCCAGTAGTATTTTGAGGAGGGGGCAAGACGGCCATCAGCCCCAGCATTTT. Translation: CASSILRRGQDGHQPQHF.

The chain couples TRBV30 to TRBJ1-1; 9 bases are shared with TRBD1. After removal of 0 bases from V and 3 bases from J, the junction contained 2 bases not matched to a gene. From germline, CDR1 is GTSNPN and CDR2 SVGIG (reference sequence). This CDR3 region has 14 residues. CDR3 sequence (DNA): TGTGCCTGGAGTGTCGGGACAGGGTACACTGAAGCTTTCTTT. It encodes CAWSVGTGYTEAFF.

This sequence joins TRBV19 and TRBJ1-2, with D perhaps matching TRBD1 (5 bases). This CDR3 has 17 amino acids. V was pared by 0 bases and J by 0 bases, with 14 bases between. Germline CDR1 and CDR2: LNHDA and SQIVND (reference sequence). CDR3 in amino acids: CASSIDRGGSSNYGYTF. In DNA form, the CDR3 reads TGTGCCAGTAGTATAGATCGGGGGGGTTCTTCTAACTATGGCTACACCTTC.

The chain is built from TRBV30 and TRBJ2-1; 11 bases fit TRBD1. The CDR3 consists of 14 residues. V gave up 2 bases and J gave up 7 bases; unmatched junction bases: 4. Germline assignment: CDR1 GTSNPN and CDR2 SVGIG (reference sequence). In DNA, the CDR3 is TGTGCCTGGAGTCTTGGGACAGGGGGTAATGAGCAGTTCTTC. It codes for CAWSLGTGGNEQFF.

Notes on this clone: The junction does not match germline at one end; this may be a read error. V and J are TRBV7-9 and TRBJ1-6; D is unclear. This CDR3 spans 18 amino acids. In germline, CDR1 is SEHNR, CDR2 FQNEAQ (reference sequence). The CDR3 loop is CSSSPPPTSGRKNSPLHF. The CDR3 nucleotides are TGTTCCAGCAGTCCCCCACCGACCTCGGGGAGGAAGAATTCACCCCTCCACTTT.

With respect to this clone: In the same sample, other DNA sequences code for this CDR3. This chain uses TRBV2 with TRBJ1-1; D is undetermined. The CDR3 runs 12 residues. Germline V lookup: CDR1 SNHLY, CDR2 FYNNEI. Trimming stripped 11 bases from V and 1 base from J, with 11 bases between. The CDR3 sequence: CAPRRGNTEAFF. In nucleotides, the CDR3 is TGTGCCCCTCGTCGAGGGAACACTGAAGCTTTCTTT.

The CDR3 DNA reads as TGTGCTAGTGGTTTGATAACAGGGAAAGCTTTCTTT. Its translation: CASGLITGKAFF. The rearrangement joins TRBV12-5 to TRBJ1-1, with TRBD1 as a possible D gene (6 bases). The CDR3 is 12 amino acids. Germline values: CDR1 LGHNT, CDR2 FRNRAP. V gave up 2 bases and J gave up 9 bases, with 10 bases separating them.

The V and J genes are TRBV9 and TRBJ1-1; D might be TRBD1 (6 bases). V lost 3 bases and J lost 3, with 12 bases in between. The CDR3 contains 14 residues. In germline, CDR1 is SGDLS, CDR2 YYNGEE. CDR3 region: CASSELTGHTEAFF. CDR3 in DNA: TGTGCCAGCAGCGAACTCACAGGGCACACTGAAGCTTTCTTT.

This chain connects TRBV13 to TRBJ2-7; 10 bases align to TRBD2. This CDR3 has 15 residues. The junction had 4 bases not matched to a gene; V was cut back by 5 bases and J by 0 bases. Per the germline V gene, CDR1 is PRHDT and CDR2 is FYEKMQ (reference sequence). In DNA form, the CDR3 reads TGTGCCAGCAGCACGGGACTAGCGCCCTCCTACGAGCAGTACTTC. This sequence encodes CASSTGLAPSYEQYF. The full variable domain, rest sourced from reference TRBV13 and TRBJ2-7, is AAGVIQSPRHLIKEKRETATLKCYPIPRHDTVYWYQQGPGQDPQFLISFYEKMQSDKGSIPDRFSAQQFSDYHSELNMSSLELGDSALYFCASSTGLAPSYEQYFGPGTRLTVT.

V is TRBV6-6 and J is TRBJ1-3; D may be TRBD1 (6 bases). CDR3 length equals 13 residues. Germline V gene data show CDR1 as MNHNY and CDR2 as SVGAGI (reference sequence). Trimming took 9 bases from V and 6 from J, leaving 15 bases between them. CDR3 region: CASMDRLSNTIYF. CDR3 nucleotides: TGTGCCAGTATGGACAGACTCTCAAACACCATATATTTT.

The rearrangement links TRBV9 to TRBJ2-3, with TRBD2 identical over 8 bases. V shed 3 bases and J 9 bases; nucleotides not matched to a gene: 6. Germline V lookup: CDR1 SGDLS, CDR2 YYNGEE. The CDR3 sequence is 13 residues long. The CDR3 spells CASSDPGLGTQYF. The CDR3 nucleotides read TGTGCCAGCAGCGACCCGGGACTAGGGACGCAGTATTTT.

This clone was seen a few times. The chain carries TRBV6-5 and TRBJ1-6; maybe TRBD1 (6 bases). The V end was cut by 7 bases, the J end by 9 bases, with 13 bases between. CDR1 MNHEY and CDR2 SVGAGI come from the germline V gene. This CDR3 is 13 amino acids long. The chain's CDR3 is CASNQGKGSPLHF. The CDR3 bases are TGTGCCAGCAATCAGGGGAAGGGTTCACCCCTCCACTTT.